This TCR beta chain was sequenced in a study of shared clonotypes between healthy human individuals. Sequencing used immunoSEQ multiplex PCR; TCRdb keeps in-frame clones, though not all of them. The table records 1.6 million or so clones, approximately 97% of them present only once. CD45RA+ naive and CD45RA-negative memory subsets were separated from CD4+ cells. The CDR3 loop spans 13 amino acids. The ends lost 1 base at V and 10 bases at J; junction bases unmatched: 5. Germline lookup yields CDR1 SGHAT and CDR2 FQNNGV. Specimen: naive CD4+ T cells sorted from blood. Subset: CD45RA+ positively selected. The TCR comes from a man aged 30-40 years in good health. The chain links TRBV11-2 to TRBJ2-3, with TRBD2 matching over 7 bases. The CDR3 spells CASSLGRGSPQYF. The CDR3 DNA sequence: TGTGCCAGCAGCTTAGGGCGCGGGAGTCCGCAGTATTTT.